Shown below are 4 T cell receptor beta chains from a single sample sequenced in a study of identical twins. TCRdb re-analysed the 5' RACE reads in MiXCR, keeping a single row per CDR3 protein. The sample lists 430,000 or so distinct CDR3 sequences; 24% were seen once. A further study also used this sample, focusing on T cells expressing NK-cell markers.

Sequenced: CD4+ T cells sorted from blood. These receptors were taken from a woman in her late teens or twenties in good health.

This clonotype was picked up a small number of times. The chain carries TRBV3-1 and TRBJ2-5, with no clear D. The CDR3 has 13 amino acids. The V and J ends lost 6 bases and 2 bases respectively, with 10 bases between them. CDR1 and CDR2 from the germline V gene are LGHDT and YNNKEL (reference sequence). In nucleotides, the CDR3 is TGTGCCAGCAGTATAAGGCCGCAAGAGACCCAGTACTTC. Amino acid sequence: CASSIRPQETQYF.

The gene calls are TRBV5-1 and TRBJ2-2; D is possibly TRBD1 or TRBD2 (5 bases each). The CDR3 is made up of 16 amino acids. Germline assignment: CDR1 SGHRS and CDR2 YFSETQ. V dropped 1 base and J dropped 0 bases, with 10 bases sitting between them. The CDR3 loop reads CASSLRVGANTGELFF. The CDR3 region has the DNA TGCGCCAGCAGCTTGCGGGTGGGGGCGAACACCGGGGAGCTGTTTTTT.

This clonotype was counted many times. Here the CDR3 DNA reads TGCGCCAGCAGCCAAGAAAGTAGCGGGAGTGCAGATACGCAGTATTTT. It encodes CASSQESSGSADTQYF. The V gene is TRBV4-3, the J gene TRBJ2-3; 9 bases are shared with TRBD2. V lost 0 bases and J lost 4; bases outside the gene matches: 5. CDR1 is LGHNA and CDR2 is YSLEER in the germline V gene. This CDR3 has 16 amino acids.

V gene TRBV13 combines with J gene TRBJ2-1; 10 bases are shared with TRBD2. The CDR3 consists of 14 residues. Germline CDR1 reads PRHDT; CDR2 reads FYEKMQ (reference sequence). After removal of 9 bases from V and 7 bases from J, the junction contained 9 bases not matched to a gene. CDR3 sequence: CASLAGGRGNEQFF. The CDR3, as DNA: TGTGCCAGTTTAGCGGGAGGTAGGGGTAATGAGCAGTTCTTC.